The rows below give T cell receptor beta chains drawn from one sample of a study of immune evolution from preneoplasia to lung adenocarcinoma. Sequenced by immunoSEQ multiplex PCR; TCRdb stores in-frame clones only, minus some. The sample lists fewer than 50,000 clones, 70% to 80% occurring once. Input material: FFPE invasive lung adenocarcinoma tissue. These receptor sequences come from a person in their 60s with lung adenocarcinoma. Each CDR3 is given with its conserved first and last residue. D genes are given only for firm matches. Expanded clones get a size class; other rows say once, few or many, or leave the size out.

CASSPARGNTGELFF | TGTGCCAGCTCACCAGCAAGGGGTAACACCGGGGAGCTGTTTTTT | TRBJ2-2 | TRBV18 | . | .
CASSPGQGDEKLFF | TGCGCCAGCAGCCCGGGACAGGGGGATGAAAAACTGTTTTTT | TRBJ1-4 | TRBV5-1 | . | TRBD1
CASSPPGRARMSSGYEQYF | TGTGCCAGCAGTCCACCTGGGAGGGCCAGGATGTCTAGCGGCTACGAGCAGTACTTC | TRBJ2-7 | TRBV28 | . | TRBD2
CASSQEFGFSYEQYF | TGTGCCAGCAGCCAAGAATTTGGGTTCTCCTACGAGCAGTACTTC | TRBJ2-7 | TRBV4-2 | . | .
CASSAGGLNEKLFF | TGTGCCAGCAGCGCCGGGGGCTTAAATGAAAAACTGTTTTTT | TRBJ1-4 | TRBV28 | . | .
CASSPGLQETQYF | TGTGCCAGCAGCCCGGGACTCCAAGAGACCCAGTACTTC | TRBJ2-5 | TRBV5-5 | . | .
CASSEARRASNQPQHF | TGTGCCAGCAGTGAAGCACGGAGGGCTTCCAATCAGCCCCAGCATTTT | TRBJ1-5 | TRBV2 | . | .
CASSGRVGGELFF | TGTGCCAGCAGTGGGAGAGTGGGCGGGGAGCTGTTTTTT | TRBJ2-2 | TRBV2 | . | .
CASNRDSGNTIYF | TGTGCCAGCAACCGGGACAGTGGAAACACCATATATTTT | TRBJ1-3 | TRBV2 | . | TRBD1
CASSRTGLTNTGELFF | TGTGCCAGCAGTCGAACGGGACTCACGAACACCGGGGAGCTGTTTTTT | TRBJ2-2 | TRBV28 | . | .
CSVEVDSNYGYTF | TGCAGCGTTGAGGTGGACAGTAACTATGGCTACACCTTC | TRBJ1-2 | TRBV29-1 | once | .
CASSPGETDTQYF | TGTGCCAGCTCCCCGGGGGAGACAGATACGCAGTATTTT | TRBJ2-3 | TRBV7-2 | once | .
CSVDRGDRIQETQYF | TGCAGCGTAGACAGAGGGGACAGAATCCAAGAGACCCAGTACTTC | TRBJ2-5 | TRBV29-1 | . | TRBD1
CASSYSQQGAYEQYF | TGTGCCAGCAGTTACAGTCAACAGGGAGCCTACGAGCAGTACTTC | TRBJ2-7 | TRBV6-5 | once | .
CASDPGNNEQFF | TGTGCCAGCGATCCAGGCAACAATGAGCAGTTCTTC | TRBJ2-1 | TRBV2 | . | .
CASSYGQVGEKLFF | TGTGCCAGCAGTTACGGGCAGGTTGGGGAAAAACTGTTTTTT | TRBJ1-4 | TRBV6-5 | few | .
CASSFHEGIEAFF | TGCGCCAGCAGCTTCCACGAAGGCATTGAAGCTTTCTTT | TRBJ1-1 | TRBV5-1 | . | .
CATREQFF | TGTGCCACTCGGGAGCAGTTCTTC | TRBJ2-1 | TRBV27 | . | .
CSVSKAANTEAFF | TGCAGCGTTTCGAAGGCAGCGAACACTGAAGCTTTCTTT | TRBJ1-1 | TRBV29-1 | . | .
CASSPRWGQAAGELFF | TGTGCCAGCAGCCCGAGATGGGGCCAAGCGGCCGGGGAGCTGTTTTTT | TRBJ2-2 | TRBV5-5 | . | .
CAWSVLARSYEQYF | TGTGCCTGGAGTGTCCTAGCGCGATCCTACGAGCAGTACTTC | TRBJ2-7 | TRBV30 | . | .
CASSRKGGDEQYF | TGTGCCAGCAGTCGTAAGGGCGGAGACGAGCAGTACTTC | TRBJ2-7 | TRBV7-2 | . | .
CASSIPGNTIYF | TGTGCCAGTAGTATCCCAGGAAACACCATATATTTT | TRBJ1-3 | TRBV19 | . | .
CATRGSYNEQFF | TGTGCCACCCGGGGGTCCTACAATGAGCAGTTCTTC | TRBJ2-1 | TRBV10-3 | . | .
CASSSTPGNEQFF | TGTGCCAGCAGTTCGACCCCGGGGAATGAGCAGTTCTTC | TRBJ2-1 | TRBV6-4 | . | .
CASRSGTHTDTQYF | TGTGCCAGCAGGTCCGGGACTCACACAGATACGCAGTATTTT | TRBJ2-3 | TRBV6-5 | . | .
CPTTPTLFSCPLYFTGELFF | TGTCCCACCACTCCAACCCTTTTCTCTTGCCCGCTCTATTTCACCGGGGAGCTGTTTTTT | TRBJ2-2 | TRBV7-6 | once | .
CASGPQGAAGELFF | TGTGCTAGTGGTCCCCAGGGAGCAGCCGGGGAGCTGTTTTTT | TRBJ2-2 | TRBV12-5 | once | .
CASSFGTGELFF | TGTGCCAGCAGCTTCGGTACCGGGGAGCTGTTTTTT | TRBJ2-2 | TRBV7-3 | . | .
CASSGQTLRGDTQYF | TGTGCCAGCAGCGGACAAACCCTCAGAGGAGATACGCAGTATTTT | TRBJ2-3 | TRBV5-5 | . | .
CASSFLLAGSYEQYF | TGTGCCAGCAGCTTTCTGCTAGCGGGCAGCTACGAGCAGTACTTC | TRBJ2-7 | TRBV7-2 | once | TRBD2
CAWSVGLRTGGRNTEAFF | TGTGCCTGGAGTGTAGGGCTTAGGACAGGGGGCCGTAACACTGAAGCTTTCTTT | TRBJ1-1 | TRBV30 | . | TRBD1
CASSLSTYEQYF | TGTGCCAGCAGCTTGTCCACCTACGAGCAGTACTTC | TRBJ2-7 | TRBV5-6 | . | .
CASSLAGQNEKLFF | TGTGCCAGCAGCTTAGCGGGGCAAAATGAAAAACTGTTTTTT | TRBJ1-4 | TRBV7-9 | few | .
CASSVGTSNEQFF | TGTGCCAGCAGCGTAGGGACTAGCAATGAGCAGTTCTTC | TRBJ2-1 | TRBV9 | . | TRBD2
CASSLVAGGTQYF | TGTGCCAGCAGCTTAGTGGCCGGGGGGACCCAGTACTTC | TRBJ2-5 | TRBV11-3 | . | .